A selection of T cell receptor beta chains follows, all from one sample in a study of T cell clonotyping in hematopoietic cell transplantation. Clones were read by immunoSEQ multiplex PCR, and TCRdb kept only the in-frame ones, dropping some. The sample has 30,000 to 45,000 clones, about 87% seen once. The specimen sequenced was peripheral blood mononuclear cells. The origin of the receptors is a woman in her thirties or forties in good health. Some clones in this sample may be carry-over from other donors' samples. CDR3s include the opening cysteine and the closing phenylalanine or tryptophan. Each record gives: clone size, D gene, V gene, J gene, CDR3 DNA, CDR3 protein. A D gene is named only where the DNA matches it firmly. Clone size is not always given. Where it is, it says once, few, many or a class for expanded clones.

NA,TRBD2,TRBV30,TRBJ2-3,TGTGCCTGGAGTGTCGCGGGGGGAGATACGCAGTATTTT,CAWSVAGGDTQYF
NA,NA,TRBV7-2,TRBJ2-7,TGTGCCAGCAGCACTGACCACTCCCAGGTCGGTGAGCAGTACTTC,CASSTDHSQVGEQYF
NA,TRBD1,TRBV19,TRBJ1-2,TGTGCCAGTAGTCGACAGGGAACCGCTTATGGCTACACCTTC,CASSRQGTAYGYTF
NA,NA,TRBV4-2,TRBJ2-3,TGTGCCAGCAGCCAAGATCTTCCCCTCGGGTCTTCACGGAATTTT,CASSQDLPLGSSRNF
NA,TRBD2,TRBV30,TRBJ2-1,TGTGCCTGGAGTATGGGACTAGAAGGCAATGAGCAGTTCTTC,CAWSMGLEGNEQFF
NA,TRBD1,TRBV6-6,TRBJ1-1,TGTGCCAGCACCTCGATGACAGGGCGAACTGAAGCTTTCTTT,CASTSMTGRTEAFF
NA,NA,TRBV10-3,TRBJ1-5,TGTGCCATCAGTGAGTCGGCCAGGGGTAGCAATCAGCCCCAGCATTTT,CAISESARGSNQPQHF
NA,TRBD1,TRBV7-2,TRBJ2-7,TGTGCCAGCCGCCGGGACAGGGCAACCTACGAGCAGTACTTC,CASRRDRATYEQYF
few,NA,TRBV9,TRBJ2-7,TGTGCCAGCAGCGTAGACCGGGGCGAGCAGTACTTC,CASSVDRGEQYF
NA,NA,TRBV7-7,TRBJ2-2,TGTGCTAGCAGCCGTAGCGTTACGAACACCGGGGAGCTGTTTTTT,CASSRSVTNTGELFF
NA,NA,TRBV6-4,TRBJ2-5,TGTGCCAGCAGTCCAAGCGGAGGGGGACAAGAGACCCAGTACTTC,CASSPSGGGQETQYF
NA,NA,TRBV20-1,TRBJ2-7,TGCAGTGCTCAAAGCGCCTACGAGCAGTACTTC,CSAQSAYEQYF
NA,TRBD2,TRBV11-2,TRBJ2-3,TGTGCCAGCAGCTTGGGGGGGTACGCAGATACGCAGTATTTT,CASSLGGYADTQYF
NA,NA,TRBV7-2,TRBJ1-2,TGTGCCAGCAGCCTCGCGCTATTAGGCTCTGGCTACACCTTC,CASSLALLGSGYTF
NA,NA,TRBV29-1,TRBJ1-5,TGCAGCGTTGGGGGGAATCAGCCCCAGCATTTT,CSVGGNQPQHF
few,TRBD1,TRBV6-1,TRBJ1-4,TGTGCCAGCAGACGGACAGGGGCGAATGAAAAACTGTTTTTT,CASRRTGANEKLFF
NA,NA,TRBV5-4,TRBJ1-4,TGTGCCAGCAGCTTCGGCGGGACCAATTTTGAAAAACTGTTTTTT,CASSFGGTNFEKLFF
NA,NA,TRBV5-1,TRBJ2-3,TGCGCCAGCAGCTTGGAATTAGGTGAAGGATTGCAGTATTTT,CASSLELGEGLQYF
NA,NA,TRBV5-1,TRBJ1-4,TGCGCCAGCAGCGCAGGGGACGAGACTAATGAAAAACTGTTTTTT,CASSAGDETNEKLFF
few,TRBD1,TRBV19,TRBJ1-2,TGTGCCAGTAGCCCCGGACAGGGTAGCTATGGCTACACCTTC,CASSPGQGSYGYTF
NA,NA,TRBV5-4,TRBJ1-2,TGTGCCAGCAGCATTGATGGCCCCTATGGCTACACCTTC,CASSIDGPYGYTF
NA,NA,TRBV7-3,TRBJ1-1,TGTGCCAGCAGCTTCACACTGAACACTGAAGCTTTCTTT,CASSFTLNTEAFF
NA,NA,TRBV5-1,TRBJ1-4,TGCGCCAGCAGCTTGGAGGGGTCTGGTAATGAAAAACTGTTTTTT,CASSLEGSGNEKLFF
NA,NA,TRBV7-3,TRBJ2-2,TGTGCCAGCAGTCAAGGGTCGGGGACGAGGGGGGAGCTGTTTTTT,CASSQGSGTRGELFF
NA,NA,TRBV25-1,TRBJ1-1,TGTGCCAGCAGGGGGCCGGGCTCTACAACCACTGAAGCTTTCTTT,CASRGPGSTTTEAFF
NA,NA,TRBV10-3,TRBJ1-1,TGTGCCATCAGTGAGTCGAATAGGGAGGGCACTGAAGCTTTCTTT,CAISESNREGTEAFF
NA,TRBD1,TRBV5-1,TRBJ1-1,TGCGCCAGCAGCTTTGGGACAGGGAACACTGAAGCTTTCTTT,CASSFGTGNTEAFF
NA,TRBD1,TRBV9,TRBJ2-2,TGTGCCAGCAGCGGACAGGGGGATCAGGACGGGGAGCTGTTTTTT,CASSGQGDQDGELFF
NA,NA,TRBV29-1,TRBJ2-3,TGCAGCGTTGCGGAGGGAGATACGCAGTATTTT,CSVAEGDTQYF
NA,TRBD1,TRBV7-2,TRBJ1-5,TGTGCCAGCAGCCTCCGACAGGGCAGGCCCCAGCATTTT,CASSLRQGRPQHF
NA,NA,TRBV5-3,TRBJ1-3,TGTGCCAGAAGCTTGCGGCTCTCTGGAAACACCATATATTTT,CARSLRLSGNTIYF
NA,NA,TRBV5-1,TRBJ2-5,TGCGCCAGCTCGGGTAGGGAAGGGGAGACCCAGTACTTC,CASSGREGETQYF
NA,NA,TRBV7-2,TRBJ1-1,TGTGCCAGCACCGAGGGGGGGAACACTGAAGCTTTCTTT,CASTEGGNTEAFF
NA,NA,TRBV4-1,TRBJ2-1,TGCGCCAGCAGCCAAGAGTCTGACAATGAGCAGTTCTTC,CASSQESDNEQFF
once,TRBD1,TRBV4-1,TRBJ1-2,TGCGCCAGCAGCCCGGGACAGGGGCCTGGGGACTATGGCTACACCTTC,CASSPGQGPGDYGYTF
NA,NA,TRBV4-2,TRBJ1-1,TGTGCCAGCAGCCAAGATCTTGAGAACACTGAAGCTTTCTTT,CASSQDLENTEAFF
few,NA,TRBV9,TRBJ2-2,TGTGCCAGCAGCGTAGCTACGGGGAGCACCGGGGAGCTGTTTTTT,CASSVATGSTGELFF
NA,NA,TRBV5-1,TRBJ2-3,TGCGCCAGCAGCTTCAATGGGGGAGGCTTTACAGATACGCAGTATTTT,CASSFNGGGFTDTQYF
NA,NA,TRBV29-1,TRBJ2-3,TGCAGCGTTGGACAGGTCGCAGATACGCAGTATTTT,CSVGQVADTQYF
NA,NA,TRBV15,TRBJ2-3,TGTGCCACCAGCAAAACAGTCACCACAGATACGCAGTATTTT,CATSKTVTTDTQYF
NA,TRBD2,TRBV18,TRBJ2-1,TGTGCCAGCTCACCACGAATAGAAGCGGGATACAATGAGCAGTTCTTC,CASSPRIEAGYNEQFF